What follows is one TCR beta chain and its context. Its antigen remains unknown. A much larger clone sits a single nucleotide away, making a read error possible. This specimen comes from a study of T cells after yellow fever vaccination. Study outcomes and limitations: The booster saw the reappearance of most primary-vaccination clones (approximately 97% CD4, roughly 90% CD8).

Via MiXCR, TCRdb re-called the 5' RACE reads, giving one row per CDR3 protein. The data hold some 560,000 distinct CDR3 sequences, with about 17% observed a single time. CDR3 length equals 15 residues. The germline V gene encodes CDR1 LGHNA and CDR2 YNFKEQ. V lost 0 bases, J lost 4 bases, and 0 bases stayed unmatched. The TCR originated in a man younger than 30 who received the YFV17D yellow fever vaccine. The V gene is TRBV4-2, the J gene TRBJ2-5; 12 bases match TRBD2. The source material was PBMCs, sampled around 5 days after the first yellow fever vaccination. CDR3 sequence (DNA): TGTGCCAGCAGCCAAGAGACTAGCGGGGGAGAGACCCAGTACTTC. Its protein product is CASSQETSGGETQYF.